This TCR beta chain was captured by sequencing in a study of T cell responses to AZD1222 COVID-19 vaccine. Background on the study: Second-dose intervals of approximately 4 or approximately 12 weeks were pooled.

The CDR3 has 15 residues. With 0 bases clipped from V and 3 bases from J, the junction kept 5 bases outside the gene matches. Germline V gene sequence: CDR1 LNHDA, CDR2 SQIVND (reference sequence). Concerning this clone itself: Its matching antigen is unknown.

The data were produced by immunoSEQ multiplex PCR, yet TCRdb's version contains in-frame clones alone and is incomplete. The table has roughly 130,000 clones, 88% seen once. General study points: Reportedly, nearly half of unique spike TCRs recognized epitopes outside B.1.351/B.1.1.7 mutations. Donors skewed white British and female; clonal diversity was possibly underestimated. There were vaccine-associated CD4 TCRs across spike, dominant at 160-218 and 743-854.

The V and J genes are TRBV19 and TRBJ2-7, with TRBD1 matching 7 bases. This sample comprised peripheral blood, obtained on day 0 of AZD1222 vaccination. The receptor was derived from an adult in good health. The CDR3 region has the DNA TGTGCCAGTAGTATAGAGGGGACAGCCAGCTACGAGCAGTACTTC. Residues: CASSIEGTASYEQYF.